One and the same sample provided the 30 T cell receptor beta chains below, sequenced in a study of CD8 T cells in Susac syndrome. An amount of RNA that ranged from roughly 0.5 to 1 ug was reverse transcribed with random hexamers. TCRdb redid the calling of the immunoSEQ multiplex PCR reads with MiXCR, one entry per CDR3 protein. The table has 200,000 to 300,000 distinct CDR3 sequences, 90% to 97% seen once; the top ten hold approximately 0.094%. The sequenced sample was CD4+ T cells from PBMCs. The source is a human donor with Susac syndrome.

The CDR3 loop is CASSIVSTGEQFF. Written as DNA, the CDR3 is TGTGCCAGTAGTATAGTGTCTACCGGTGAGCAGTTCTTC. The V and J genes are TRBV19 and TRBJ2-1; D unresolved. Trimming took off 1 base at V and 9 bases at J, with 10 bases between the two ends. The CDR3 totals 13 residues. The V gene's germline CDR1 is LNHDA and CDR2 SQIVND (reference sequence).

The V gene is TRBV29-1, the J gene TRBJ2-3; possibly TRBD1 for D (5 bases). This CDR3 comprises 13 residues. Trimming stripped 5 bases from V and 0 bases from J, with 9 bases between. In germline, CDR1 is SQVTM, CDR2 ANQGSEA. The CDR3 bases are TGCAGCGTTTCAGGGCTTAGCACAGATACGCAGTATTTT. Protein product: CSVSGLSTDTQYF.

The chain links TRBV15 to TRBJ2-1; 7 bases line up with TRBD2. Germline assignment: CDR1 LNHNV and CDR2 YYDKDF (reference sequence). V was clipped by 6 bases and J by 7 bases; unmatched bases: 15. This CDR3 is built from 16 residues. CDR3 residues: CATSPLGAGERNEQFF. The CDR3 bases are TGTGCCACCAGTCCCCTCGGGGCGGGAGAAAGGAATGAGCAGTTCTTC.

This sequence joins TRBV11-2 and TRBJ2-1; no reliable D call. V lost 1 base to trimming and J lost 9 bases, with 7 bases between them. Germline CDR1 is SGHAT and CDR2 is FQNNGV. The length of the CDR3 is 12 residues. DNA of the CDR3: TGTGCCAGCAGCTTAGTGGAGCGTGAGCAGTTCTTC. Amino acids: CASSLVEREQFF.

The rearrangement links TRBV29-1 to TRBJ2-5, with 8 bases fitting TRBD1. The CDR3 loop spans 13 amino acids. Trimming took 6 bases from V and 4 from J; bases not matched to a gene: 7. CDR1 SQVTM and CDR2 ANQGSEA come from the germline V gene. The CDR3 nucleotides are TGCAGCGTCGGGGGTACAGGGGGAGAGACCCAGTACTTC. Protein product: CSVGGTGGETQYF.

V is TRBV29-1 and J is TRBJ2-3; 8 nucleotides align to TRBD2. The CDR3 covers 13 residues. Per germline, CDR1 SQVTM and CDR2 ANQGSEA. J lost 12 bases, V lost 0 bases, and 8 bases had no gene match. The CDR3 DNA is TGCAGCGTTGAAGATCGACCGGGAGGGCCTCAGTATTTT. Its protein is CSVEDRPGGPQYF.

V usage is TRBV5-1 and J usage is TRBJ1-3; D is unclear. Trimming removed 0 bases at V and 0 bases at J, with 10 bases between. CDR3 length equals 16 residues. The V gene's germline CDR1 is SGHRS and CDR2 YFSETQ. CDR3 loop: CASSLDSMGSGNTIYF. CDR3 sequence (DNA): TGCGCCAGCAGCTTGGATTCGATGGGCTCTGGAAACACCATATATTTT. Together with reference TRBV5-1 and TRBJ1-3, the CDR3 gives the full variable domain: KAGVTQTPRYLIKTRGQQVTLSCSPISGHRSVSWYQQTPGQGLQFLFEYFSETQRNKGNFPGRFSGRQFSNSRSEMNVSTLELGDSALYLCASSLDSMGSGNTIYFGEGSWLTVV.

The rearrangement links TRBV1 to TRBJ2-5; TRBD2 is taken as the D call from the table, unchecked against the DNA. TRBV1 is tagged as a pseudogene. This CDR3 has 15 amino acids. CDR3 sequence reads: CTSTGLAGGIETQYF. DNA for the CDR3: TGCACCAGCACGGGACTAGCGGGAGGGATAGAGACCCAGTACTTC.

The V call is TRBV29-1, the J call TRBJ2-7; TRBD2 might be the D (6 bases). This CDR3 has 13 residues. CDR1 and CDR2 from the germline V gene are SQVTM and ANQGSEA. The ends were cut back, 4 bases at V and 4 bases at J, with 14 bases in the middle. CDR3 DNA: TGCAGCGTTGGGGGCGGAGGGGAATACGAGCAGTACTTC. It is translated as CSVGGGGEYEQYF.

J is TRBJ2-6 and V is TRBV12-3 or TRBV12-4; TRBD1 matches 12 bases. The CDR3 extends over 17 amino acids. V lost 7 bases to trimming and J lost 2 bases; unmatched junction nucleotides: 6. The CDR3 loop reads CASTPGQGAAGANVLTF. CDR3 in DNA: TGTGCCAGCACCCCGGGACAGGGGGCGGCTGGGGCCAACGTCCTGACTTTC.

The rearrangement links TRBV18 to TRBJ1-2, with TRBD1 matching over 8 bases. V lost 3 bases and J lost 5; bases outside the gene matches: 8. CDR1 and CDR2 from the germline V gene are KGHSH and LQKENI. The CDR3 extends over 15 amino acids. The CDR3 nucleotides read TGTGCCAGCTCACCCTACCAGACAGGGGAGTATGGCTACACCTTC. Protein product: CASSPYQTGEYGYTF.

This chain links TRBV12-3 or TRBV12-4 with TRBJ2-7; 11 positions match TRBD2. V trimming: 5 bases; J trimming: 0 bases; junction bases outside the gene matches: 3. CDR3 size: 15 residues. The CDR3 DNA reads TGTGCCAGCAGTCCGACTAGCGGGGCCTCCTACGAGCAGTACTTC. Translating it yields CASSPTSGASYEQYF.

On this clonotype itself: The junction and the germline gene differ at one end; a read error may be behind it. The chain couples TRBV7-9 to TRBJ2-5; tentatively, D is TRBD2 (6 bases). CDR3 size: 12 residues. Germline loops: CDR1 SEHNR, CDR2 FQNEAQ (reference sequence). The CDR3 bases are TGTGCCAGCAGCTTAGGGGAGGCGGCCACGCACTTC. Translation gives CASSLGEAATHF.

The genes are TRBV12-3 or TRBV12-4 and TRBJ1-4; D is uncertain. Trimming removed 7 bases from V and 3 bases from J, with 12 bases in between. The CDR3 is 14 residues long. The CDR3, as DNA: TGTGCCAGCAATCGGGTGGGGTCTAATGAAAAACTGTTTTTT. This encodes CASNRVGSNEKLFF.

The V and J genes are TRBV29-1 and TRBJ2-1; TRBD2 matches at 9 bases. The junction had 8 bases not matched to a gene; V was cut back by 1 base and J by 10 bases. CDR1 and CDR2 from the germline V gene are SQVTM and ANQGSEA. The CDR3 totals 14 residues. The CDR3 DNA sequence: TGCAGCGTTGAAGGGGCGGGAGGGCCGGTAGAGCAGTTCTTC. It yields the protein CSVEGAGGPVEQFF.

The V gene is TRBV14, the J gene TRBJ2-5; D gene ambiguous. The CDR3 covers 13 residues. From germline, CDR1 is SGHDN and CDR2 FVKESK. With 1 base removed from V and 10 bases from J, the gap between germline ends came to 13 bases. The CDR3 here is CASSQADDIGQYF. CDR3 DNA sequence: TGTGCCAGCAGCCAAGCCGACGATATAGGCCAGTACTTC.

The CDR3 loop reads CASSNLYRGQYF. In nucleotides, the CDR3 is TGTGCCAGCAGCAATCTATACCGGGGGCAGTATTTT. The chain links TRBV28 to TRBJ2-3; D perhaps matches TRBD2 (5 bases). The CDR3 sequence is 12 residues long. CDR1 is MDHEN and CDR2 is SYDVKM in the germline V gene. Trimming took off 6 bases at V and 11 bases at J, with 15 bases between the two ends.

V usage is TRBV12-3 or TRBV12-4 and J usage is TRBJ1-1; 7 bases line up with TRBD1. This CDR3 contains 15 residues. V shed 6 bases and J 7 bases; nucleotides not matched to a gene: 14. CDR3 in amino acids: CASSPAGDSALEAFF. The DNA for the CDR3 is TGTGCCAGCAGCCCCGCCGGGGACAGCGCCCTTGAAGCTTTCTTT.

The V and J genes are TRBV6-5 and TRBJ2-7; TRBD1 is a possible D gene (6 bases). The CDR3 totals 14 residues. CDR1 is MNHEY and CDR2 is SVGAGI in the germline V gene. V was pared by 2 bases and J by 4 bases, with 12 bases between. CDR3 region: CASSYEQGRYEQYF. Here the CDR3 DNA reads TGTGCCAGCAGTTACGAACAGGGTCGGTACGAGCAGTACTTC.

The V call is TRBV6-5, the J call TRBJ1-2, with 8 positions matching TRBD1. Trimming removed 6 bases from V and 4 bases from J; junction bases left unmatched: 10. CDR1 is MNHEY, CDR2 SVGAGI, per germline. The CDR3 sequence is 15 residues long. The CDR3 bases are TGTGCCAGCAGGACTAATCCAGGGGGCGGCTATGGCTACACCTTC. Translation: CASRTNPGGGYGYTF.

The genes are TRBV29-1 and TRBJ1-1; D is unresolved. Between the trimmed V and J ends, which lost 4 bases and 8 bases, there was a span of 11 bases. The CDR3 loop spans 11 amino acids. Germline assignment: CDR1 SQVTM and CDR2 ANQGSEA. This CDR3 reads CSVGWQREAFF. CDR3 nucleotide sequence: TGCAGCGTTGGTTGGCAGAGGGAAGCTTTCTTT.

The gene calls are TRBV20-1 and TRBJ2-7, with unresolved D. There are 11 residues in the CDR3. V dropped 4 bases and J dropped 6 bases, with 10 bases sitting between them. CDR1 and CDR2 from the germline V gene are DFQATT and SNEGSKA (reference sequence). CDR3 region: CSAKFLSEQYF. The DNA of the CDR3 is TGCAGTGCTAAGTTTTTAAGCGAGCAGTACTTC.

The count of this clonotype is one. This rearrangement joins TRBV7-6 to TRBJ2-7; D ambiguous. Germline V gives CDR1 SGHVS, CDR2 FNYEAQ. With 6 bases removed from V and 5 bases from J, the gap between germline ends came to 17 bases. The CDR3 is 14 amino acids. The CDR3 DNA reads TGTGCCAGCAGTAGTCCAGGTCATGACGACGAGCAGTACTTC. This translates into CASSSPGHDDEQYF.

The CDR3 loop reads CSADGPITQETQYF. In nucleotides, the CDR3 is TGCAGTGCTGACGGACCCATAACACAAGAGACCCAGTACTTC. The rearrangement links TRBV20-1 to TRBJ2-5; D not certain. Per germline, CDR1 DFQATT and CDR2 SNEGSKA (reference sequence). Trimming shortened V by 5 bases and J by 2 bases, and 15 bases separated the two germline ends. The CDR3 totals 14 residues.

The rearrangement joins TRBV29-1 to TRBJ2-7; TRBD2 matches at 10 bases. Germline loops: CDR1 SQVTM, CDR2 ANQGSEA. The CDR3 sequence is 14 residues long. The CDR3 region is CRIKRAGGPHEQYF. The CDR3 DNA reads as TGCAGAATAAAACGAGCGGGAGGGCCCCACGAGCAGTACTTC.

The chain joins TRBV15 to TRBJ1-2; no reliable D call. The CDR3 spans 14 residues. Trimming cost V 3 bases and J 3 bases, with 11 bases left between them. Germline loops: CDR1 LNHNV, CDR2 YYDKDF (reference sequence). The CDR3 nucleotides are TGTGCCACCAGCAGCGGAGCAGTGGACTATGGCTACACCTTC. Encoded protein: CATSSGAVDYGYTF.

The CDR3 spells CSARAGSSGEKLFF. CDR3 bases: TGCAGTGCTAGAGCGGGGTCATCCGGGGAAAAACTGTTTTTT. V is TRBV20-1 and J is TRBJ1-4, with unresolved D. V lost 1 base and J 8 bases, leaving 14 bases between the germline ends. Germline loops: CDR1 DFQATT, CDR2 SNEGSKA (reference sequence). CDR3 size: 14 residues.

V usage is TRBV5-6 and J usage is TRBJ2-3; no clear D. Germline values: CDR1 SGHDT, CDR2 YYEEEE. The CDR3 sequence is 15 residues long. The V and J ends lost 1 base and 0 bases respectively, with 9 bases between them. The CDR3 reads CASSLYGLSTDTQYF. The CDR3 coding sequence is TGTGCCAGCAGCTTGTACGGCCTCAGCACAGATACGCAGTATTTT. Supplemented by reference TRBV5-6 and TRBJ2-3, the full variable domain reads DAGVTQSPTHLIKTRGQQVTLRCSPKSGHDTVSWYQQALGQGPQFIFQYYEEEERQRGNFPDRFSGHQFPNYSSELNVNALLLGDSALYLCASSLYGLSTDTQYFGPGTRLTVL.

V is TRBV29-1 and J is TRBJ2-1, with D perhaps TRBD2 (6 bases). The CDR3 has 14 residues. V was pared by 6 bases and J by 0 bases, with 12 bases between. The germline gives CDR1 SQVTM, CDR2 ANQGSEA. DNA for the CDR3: TGCAGCGTCGGGACTGTGAGCTCCTACAATGAGCAGTTCTTC. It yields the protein CSVGTVSSYNEQFF.

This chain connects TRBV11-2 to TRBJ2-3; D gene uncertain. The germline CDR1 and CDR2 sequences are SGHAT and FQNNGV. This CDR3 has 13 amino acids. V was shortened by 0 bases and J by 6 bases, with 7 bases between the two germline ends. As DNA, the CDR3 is TGTGCCAGCAGCTTAGAAGGTGGCGATACGCAGTATTTT. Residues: CASSLEGGDTQYF.